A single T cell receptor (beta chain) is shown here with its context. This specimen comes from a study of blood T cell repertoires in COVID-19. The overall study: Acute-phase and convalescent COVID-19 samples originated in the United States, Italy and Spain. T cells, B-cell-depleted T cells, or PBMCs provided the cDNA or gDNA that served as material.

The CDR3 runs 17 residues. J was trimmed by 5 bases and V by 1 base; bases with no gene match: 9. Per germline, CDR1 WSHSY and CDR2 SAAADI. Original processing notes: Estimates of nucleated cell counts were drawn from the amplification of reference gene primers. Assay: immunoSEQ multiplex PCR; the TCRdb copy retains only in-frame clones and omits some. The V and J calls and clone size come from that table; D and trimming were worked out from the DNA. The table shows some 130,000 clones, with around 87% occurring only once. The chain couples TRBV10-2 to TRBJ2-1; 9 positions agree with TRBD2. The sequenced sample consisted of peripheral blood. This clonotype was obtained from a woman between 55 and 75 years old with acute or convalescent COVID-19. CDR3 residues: CASSEYLGLARDNEQFF. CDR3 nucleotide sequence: TGCGCCAGCAGTGAGTATCTGGGACTAGCAAGAGACAATGAGCAGTTCTTC.